A single sample is the source of the 32 T cell receptor beta chains below, sequenced in a study of T cells in women clearing cervical HPV infection. Assay used: immunoSEQ multiplex PCR; TCRdb lists only in-frame clones, some missing. In all, the sample yields 25,000 to 35,000 clones. Input material: blood buffy coat. These TCRs come from a woman aged 18-70 years with a cervical HPV16 infection that either progressed to CIN3+ or cleared (not recorded which).

With respect to this clone: The sequenced fragment ends 3 residues before the CDR3 boundary, so the rest is inferred from the germline J gene. The V and J genes are TRBV6-1 and TRBJ2-3; the match to TRBD1 covers 8 bases. Germline-derived CDR1 and CDR2 are MNHNS and SASEGT. There are 13 residues in the CDR3. The CDR3 spells CASSEQQGGAQYF. CDR3 DNA (partial): TGTGCCAGCAGTGAGCAACAGGGGGGCGCG.

CDR3 amino acids: CAWSAQTGKGTDTQYF. CDR3 DNA, as far as it was read: TGTGCCTGGAGTGCCCAGACAGGGAAGGGGACAGATACG. This chain links TRBV30 with TRBJ2-3; 7 nucleotides agree with TRBD1. Coverage ceases 3 residues before the CDR3 finishes, and the germline J gene fills in the end. Germline-derived CDR1 and CDR2 are GTSNPN and SVGIG (reference sequence). V gave up 1 base and J gave up 3 bases; unmatched junction bases: 10. The CDR3 extends over 16 amino acids.

Partial CDR3 DNA: TGTGCCAGCAGACTAGCGGGGGGGCCGAACACCGGGGAG. This sequence encodes CASRLAGGPNTGE. In full, the CDR3 is CASRLAGGPNTGELFF. The chain couples TRBV6-2 or TRBV6-3 to TRBJ2-2; 13 positions agree with TRBD2. The missing CDR3 end, 3 residues past where the read stops, is filled in from the germline J gene. CDR1 and CDR2 from the germline V gene are MNHEY and SVGEGT. The CDR3 sequence is 16 residues long. V was pared by 6 bases and J by 0 bases, with 1 base of the junction left unmatched.

Concerning this clone itself: At one end, the junction sequence differs from germline, possibly due to a read error. The read terminates 3 residues before the CDR3 end, so the remaining end is supplied by the germline J gene. V and J are TRBV4-2 and TRBJ1-4; D might be TRBD1 (5 bases). This CDR3 is built from 15 residues. The germline CDR1 and CDR2 sequences are LGHNA and YNFKEQ. Here the CDR3 reads CASSRLTAMNEKLFF. Incomplete CDR3 DNA: TGCGCCAGCAGCCGACTGACAGCCATGAATGAAAAA.

About this clone: With the read ending 3 residues before the CDR3 end, the germline J gene is used to fill in that end. The V gene is TRBV30, the J gene TRBJ2-7, with 11 bases lining up with TRBD2. V shed 2 bases, J shed 5 bases, and the junction held 5 bases outside the gene matches. The V gene's germline CDR1 is GTSNPN and CDR2 SVGIG (reference sequence). The CDR3 is 14 amino acids. The covered CDR3 bases are TGTGCCTGGAGTCTTAGCGGGAGGGCCGACGAG. The encoded protein is CAWSLSGRADE. The entire CDR3 protein reads CAWSLSGRADEQYF.

In the case of this clone: Read coverage stops 3 residues before the CDR3 terminus; the germline J gene supplies the remainder. V gene TRBV5-1 combines with J gene TRBJ1-1; D perhaps matches TRBD1 (6 bases). The V and J ends lost 1 base and 1 base respectively, with 11 bases between them. The CDR3 sequence is 15 residues long. Germline V CDR1 and CDR2: SGHRS, YFSETQ. The CDR3: CASSLWQGPNTEAFF. The sequenced part of the CDR3 DNA is TGCGCCAGCAGCTTGTGGCAGGGGCCGAACACTGAA.

To note about this clone: The CDR3 goes on 3 residues after the read ends, and that part is filled in from the germline J gene. This sequence joins TRBV2 and TRBJ1-5; no reliable D call. This CDR3 has 14 residues. Germline CDR1 SNHLY, CDR2 FYNNEI. Trimming stripped 6 bases from V and 0 bases from J, with 9 bases between. CDR3 amino acids: CASSAINSNQPQHF. CDR3 DNA, as far as it was read: TGTGCCAGCAGCGCGATCAATAGCAATCAGCCC.

Worth noting for this clone: The CDR3 goes on 3 residues after the read ends, and that part is filled in from the germline J gene. This chain uses TRBV7-2 with TRBJ1-2; no definite D call. Germline V gives CDR1 SGHTA, CDR2 FQGNSA. The ends were cut back, 4 bases at V and 4 bases at J, with 16 bases in the middle. The CDR3 loop spans 15 amino acids. Partial CDR3 DNA: TGTGCCAGCAGCTGGCGGGGTAGGGAGGGCTATGGC. It encodes CASSWRGREGYG. The entire CDR3 protein is CASSWRGREGYGYTF.

Remarks on this clone: The observed sequence ends 3 residues before the CDR3 terminus, with the missing tail filled in from the germline J gene. The gene calls are TRBV4-1 and TRBJ2-1, with 7 bases aligning to TRBD2. Trimming at V came to 6 bases and at J to 6 bases, leaving 11 bases not matched to a gene. CDR3 size: 15 residues. Germline CDR1 reads MGHRA; CDR2 reads YSYEKL. The DNA read from the CDR3 is TGCGCCAGCAGGAGGAGTGCGGGAGTCTCCAATGAG. The encoded protein is CASRRSAGVSNE. The CDR3 reads in full as CASRRSAGVSNEQFF.

About this clone: The CDR3 extends 3 residues past the end of the read, so its final part is completed from the germline J gene. The chain has TRBV7-2 and TRBJ1-2, with D uncertain. This CDR3 comprises 13 residues. With 0 bases removed from V and 6 bases from J, the gap between germline ends came to 8 bases. The germline V gene encodes CDR1 SGHTA and CDR2 FQGNSA. CDR3: CASSLALPDGYTF. The CDR3 bases that were read are TGTGCCAGCAGCTTAGCCTTACCGGATGGC.

Details on this clone: The CDR3 goes on 3 residues after the read ends, and that part is filled in from the germline J gene. The chain links TRBV12-3 or TRBV12-4 to TRBJ1-5, with D tentatively TRBD1 (5 bases). This CDR3 comprises 14 residues. Trimming took 5 bases from V and 3 from J, leaving 11 bases between them. The CDR3 sequence: CASSEGNVNQPQHF. Partial CDR3 DNA: TGTGCCAGCAGTGAGGGGAATGTCAATCAGCCC.

In the case of this clone: The CDR3 goes on 3 residues after the read ends, and that part is filled in from the germline J gene. The J gene is TRBJ2-7, the V gene TRBV7-9, with 10 nucleotides matching TRBD1. Looked up from germline, CDR1 is SEHNR and CDR2 is FQNEAQ (reference sequence). CDR3 length: 15 amino acids. With V trimmed by 2 bases and J by 5 bases, 6 bases remained unmatched. Incomplete CDR3 DNA: TGTGCCAGCAGCTTAATGGGACAGGGGCTTGACGAG. Protein: CASSLMGQGLDE. The complete CDR3 protein is CASSLMGQGLDEQYF.

Comment on this clone: The missing CDR3 end, 3 residues past where the read stops, is filled in from the germline J gene. The chain carries TRBV30 and TRBJ1-2; TRBD1 matches 10 bases. This CDR3 is 21 amino acids long. From germline, CDR1 is GTSNPN and CDR2 SVGIG (reference sequence). The CDR3 reads CAWSVEFTLTIGQGGTDTYTF. The sequenced part of the CDR3 DNA is TGTGCCTGGAGTGTAGAGTTTACCCTTACCATAGGACAGGGGGGCACAGATACC.

Remarks on this clone: The CDR3 end falls 3 residues outside the read, so it is completed with the germline J gene. The chain joins TRBV18 to TRBJ1-5, with D possibly matching TRBD1 (5 bases). CDR3 length equals 15 residues. The germline CDR1 and CDR2 sequences are KGHSH and LQKENI. V lost 1 base and J lost 7, with 14 bases in between. The CDR3 is CASSPRGGAGQPQHF. The sequenced CDR3 bases are TGTGCCAGCTCACCACGGGGGGGAGCAGGGCAGCCC.

The CDR3 loop is CASSQSTGTSGNTIYF. The part of the CDR3 DNA that was read is TGCGCCAGCAGTCAATCTACAGGGACCTCTGGAAACACC. This chain uses TRBV23-1 with TRBJ1-3, with D possibly TRBD1 on 6 matching bases. The read finishes 3 residues shy of the CDR3 end, and the germline J gene is used to complete it. TRBV23-1 is filed as an ORF, its function uncertain. The CDR3 length is 16 residues. Trimming pared 0 bases from V and 0 bases from J, leaving 9 bases between.

This chain's CDR3 is CASSGRTGPYEQYF. The covered CDR3 bases are TGTGCCAGTAGTGGTCGGACAGGGCCCTACGAG. The rearrangement uses TRBV19 and TRBJ2-7; 8 bases are a match to TRBD1. The read gets to within 3 residues of the CDR3 end, and the germline J gene fills in the rest. V gave up 5 bases and J gave up 2 bases; unmatched junction bases: 5. The germline CDR1 and CDR2 sequences are LNHDA and SQIVND (reference sequence). This CDR3 spans 14 amino acids.

As regards this clone: At one of its ends the junction is not consistent with the germline gene, which may arise from a read error. The same CDR3 is also encoded by other DNA sequences in this sample. The CDR3 is CASSLGQGNTIYF. The CDR3 DNA, read in part, is TGTGCCAGCAGCTTAGGACAGGGAAACACA. The chain employs TRBV7-2 and TRBJ1-3; 7 nucleotides line up with TRBD1. The read ends 3 residues shy of where the CDR3 ends; the end is completed using the germline J gene. Germline V lookup: CDR1 SGHTA, CDR2 FQGNSA. The CDR3 contains 13 residues.

Worth noting for this clone: The sequence runs out 3 residues before the end of the CDR3; the remainder is reconstructed from the germline J gene. The chain couples TRBV20-1 to TRBJ2-7; D might be TRBD1 (6 bases). The CDR3 is 14 residues long. V lost 6 bases to trimming and J lost 0 bases, with 15 bases between them. Germline CDR1 DFQATT, CDR2 SNEGSKA (reference sequence). CDR3 DNA, as far as it was read: TGCAGTGCAACAGGGATCCCCTACTCCTACGAG. Protein sequence: CSATGIPYSYE. The whole CDR3 reads CSATGIPYSYEQYF.

With regard to this clone: The CDR3 goes on 3 residues after the read ends, and that part is filled in from the germline J gene. The sample has other DNA sequences that encode this CDR3 too. The rearrangement uses TRBV19 and TRBJ2-1; 7 bases map to TRBD2. V dropped 6 bases and J dropped 0; count of bases not matched to a gene: 5. The CDR3 has 15 residues. CDR1 is LNHDA and CDR2 is SQIVND in the germline V gene (reference sequence). Partial CDR3 DNA: TGTGCCAGTAGCCCGACGGGGGGCTCCTACAATGAG. As protein: CASSPTGGSYNE. The entire CDR3 reads CASSPTGGSYNEQFF.

Details on this clone: Sequencing ends 3 residues short of the CDR3 end; the germline J gene provides the rest. Distinct nucleotide sequences in the sample also encode this CDR3. The chain recombines TRBV10-3 with TRBJ1-2; D is ambiguous. Germline CDR1 reads ENHRY; CDR2 reads SYGVKD. The length of the CDR3 is 16 residues. V was clipped by 5 bases and J by 3 bases, with 19 bases between them. The CDR3 loop is CAISSSQTGNDYGYTF. The DNA read from the CDR3 is TGTGCCATCAGTTCCTCACAGACGGGGAACGACTATGGC.

As concerns this clone: The read gets to within 3 residues of the CDR3 end, and the germline J gene fills in the rest. The rearrangement links TRBV19 to TRBJ2-3; 11 bases align to TRBD2. The CDR3 runs 15 residues. Trimming removed 0 bases from V and 8 bases from J; junction bases left unmatched: 4. Germline values: CDR1 LNHDA, CDR2 SQIVND (reference sequence). The CDR3: CASSIDLTSGATQYF. The sequenced CDR3 bases are TGTGCCAGTAGTATAGACCTGACTAGCGGGGCTACG. Full variable domain (rest looked up from reference TRBV19 and TRBJ2-3): DGGITQSPKYLFRKEGQNVTLSCEQNLNHDAMYWYRQDPGQGLRLIYYSQIVNDFQKGDIAEGYSVSREKKESFPLTVTSAQKNPTAFYLCASSIDLTSGATQYFGPGTRLTVL.

Regarding this clone: The CDR3 is cut off 3 residues early in the read; its end comes from the germline J gene. This chain uses TRBV4-1 with TRBJ1-2; D is ambiguous. CDR1 is MGHRA and CDR2 is YSYEKL in the germline V gene. The V gene lost 1 base and the J gene lost 4 bases, with 13 bases spanning the gap. The length of the CDR3 is 15 residues. CDR3 loop: CASSQVPSSSYGYTF. CDR3 bases read: TGCGCCAGCAGCCAAGTCCCTTCGTCCTCCTATGGC.

Comments on this clone: The observed sequence ends 3 residues before the CDR3 terminus, with the missing tail filled in from the germline J gene. V gene TRBV30 combines with J gene TRBJ1-2; possible D gene TRBD1, 5 bases. The germline V gene encodes CDR1 GTSNPN and CDR2 SVGIG (reference sequence). The CDR3 contains 14 residues. Partial CDR3 DNA: TGTGCCTGGAGTGCGGGACTTTCAAACGGCGGC. This encodes CAWSAGLSNGG. In full, the CDR3 is CAWSAGLSNGGYTF.

Comment on this clone: The read ends 3 residues early relative to the CDR3; the germline J gene fills the gap. The rearrangement links TRBV5-6 to TRBJ2-1, with D possibly TRBD2 on 6 matching bases. This CDR3 is 14 amino acids long. CDR1 SGHDT and CDR2 YYEEEE come from the germline V gene. V gave up 4 bases and J gave up 2 bases, with 10 bases separating them. This CDR3 is CASSKPGAYNEQFF. The part of the CDR3 DNA that was read is TGTGCCAGCAGCAAGCCGGGGGCCTACAATGAG.

In the case of this clone: Read coverage stops 3 residues before the CDR3 terminus; the germline J gene supplies the remainder. The V and J genes are TRBV11-3 and TRBJ1-2, with D perhaps matching TRBD1 (5 bases). Trimming left V 1 base short and J 1 base short, with 10 bases between. CDR3 length: 15 amino acids. Germline V gene data show CDR1 as SGHNT and CDR2 as YENEEA. The CDR3 DNA, read in part, is TGTGCCAGCAGCTTAGTAAGGGACTTTAACTATGGC. As protein: CASSLVRDFNYG. The whole CDR3 protein is CASSLVRDFNYGYTF. Using reference TRBV11-3 and TRBJ1-2 for the parts outside the CDR3, the full variable domain is EAGVVQSPRYKIIEKKQPVAFWCNPISGHNTLYWYLQNLGQGPELLIRYENEEAVDDSQLPKDRFSAERLKGVDSTLKIQPAELGDSAVYLCASSLVRDFNYGYTFGSGTRLTVV.

In the case of this clone: The sequence runs out 3 residues before the end of the CDR3; the remainder is reconstructed from the germline J gene. The chain links TRBV20-1 to TRBJ2-1, with 7 bases matching TRBD1. The CDR3 contains 15 residues. The germline V gene has CDR1 DFQATT and CDR2 SNEGSKA (reference sequence). J gave up 5 bases and V 5 bases, and 12 bases lay outside the gene matches. Partial CDR3 DNA: TGCAGTGCTCGTCGACAGGGTCTATCGAACAATGAG. Translation gives CSARRQGLSNNE. The entire CDR3 is CSARRQGLSNNEQFF.

For this clone: The read terminates 3 residues before the CDR3 end, so the remaining end is supplied by the germline J gene. This chain connects TRBV7-9 to TRBJ1-1, with D tentatively TRBD1 (6 bases). The CDR3 runs to 14 residues. V gave up 7 bases and J gave up 0 bases, with 12 bases separating them. In germline, CDR1 is SEHNR, CDR2 FQNEAQ (reference sequence). The part of the CDR3 DNA that was read is TGTGCCAGCAAAGGGGGGGAAATGAACACTGAA. Translating gives CASKGGEMNTE. The CDR3 in its entirety is CASKGGEMNTEAFF.

Note on this clone: The CDR3 goes on 3 residues after the read ends, and that part is filled in from the germline J gene. V usage is TRBV5-1 and J usage is TRBJ2-7; 8 bases are shared with TRBD2. V dropped 0 bases and J dropped 5; count of bases not matched to a gene: 4. CDR3 length: 14 amino acids. Germline values: CDR1 SGHRS, CDR2 YFSETQ. Incomplete CDR3 DNA: TGCGCCAGCAGCTTGGCGGGAGGGGGGGACGAG. The encoded protein is CASSLAGGGDE. The complete CDR3 protein is CASSLAGGGDEQYF.

With respect to this clone: The observed sequence ends 3 residues before the CDR3 terminus, with the missing tail filled in from the germline J gene. This chain connects TRBV30 to TRBJ2-7; D possibly corresponds to TRBD1 (6 bases). This CDR3 spans 13 amino acids. Germline values: CDR1 GTSNPN, CDR2 SVGIG (reference sequence). V shed 2 bases and J shed 1 base, with 9 bases lying between them. The CDR3 bases that were read are TGTGCCTGGAGTTATGGGACATCCTACGAG. Translation: CAWSYGTSYE. The complete CDR3 sequence is CAWSYGTSYEQYF.

In regard to this clone: The read ends 3 residues early relative to the CDR3; the germline J gene fills the gap. The V call is TRBV29-1, the J call TRBJ2-7; 10 bases fit TRBD2. Germline CDR1 is SQVTM and CDR2 is ANQGSEA. The V and J ends lost 6 bases and 1 base, in that order; junction bases with no gene match: 6. The CDR3 is 14 amino acids. The sequenced CDR3 bases are TGCAGCGTCGGACTAGCGGAGACGTCCTACGAG. It encodes CSVGLAETSYE. The entire CDR3 reads CSVGLAETSYEQYF.

About this clone itself: Sequencing ends 3 residues short of the CDR3 end; the germline J gene provides the rest. This chain uses TRBV19 with TRBJ2-1; 10 bases align to TRBD1. CDR1 is LNHDA and CDR2 is SQIVND in the germline V gene (reference sequence). V trimming: 4 bases; J trimming: 6 bases; junction bases outside the gene matches: 6. The CDR3 totals 15 residues. CDR3 in amino acids: CASSTPGQGRNEQFF. The CDR3 bases that were read are TGTGCCAGTAGTACCCCGGGACAGGGGCGCAATGAG.

A word on this clone: Sequencing ends 3 residues short of the CDR3 end; the germline J gene provides the rest. This chain connects TRBV19 to TRBJ1-5; possible D gene TRBD1, 6 bases. Germline V lookup: CDR1 LNHDA, CDR2 SQIVND (reference sequence). Trimming cost V 2 bases and J 0 bases, with 11 bases left between them. The CDR3 has 16 amino acids. The covered CDR3 bases are TGTGCCAGTAGTATAATCAGGGGAGCTAGCAATCAGCCC. Residues: CASSIIRGASNQP. The full-length CDR3 reads as CASSIIRGASNQPQHF.